The source of this T cell receptor beta chain is a study of blood T cell repertoires in COVID-19. Study information: Spain, Italy and the United States supplied samples that represented acute and convalescent COVID-19.

Looked up from germline, CDR1 is SGHNT and CDR2 is YYREEE (reference sequence). Trimming left V 4 bases short and J 8 bases short, with 12 bases between. This CDR3 is built from 12 residues. Profiled with immunoSEQ multiplex PCR; TCRdb holds only in-frame clones, not every one. The repertoire holds 250,000 to 350,000 clones, with 70% to 90% as singletons. Donors of Cohort 3 who recovered were those that had two negative PCRs, clearance, or symptom resolution. This sequence joins TRBV5-4 and TRBJ1-1; D call uncertain. The sequence was obtained from a woman under 40 who had recovered from COVID-19. Source material: PBMCs or T cells enriched from blood (not recorded which). The CDR3 sequence: CASSNLGGEAFF. The CDR3 DNA sequence: TGTGCCAGCAGCAATCTGGGAGGGGAAGCTTTCTTT.